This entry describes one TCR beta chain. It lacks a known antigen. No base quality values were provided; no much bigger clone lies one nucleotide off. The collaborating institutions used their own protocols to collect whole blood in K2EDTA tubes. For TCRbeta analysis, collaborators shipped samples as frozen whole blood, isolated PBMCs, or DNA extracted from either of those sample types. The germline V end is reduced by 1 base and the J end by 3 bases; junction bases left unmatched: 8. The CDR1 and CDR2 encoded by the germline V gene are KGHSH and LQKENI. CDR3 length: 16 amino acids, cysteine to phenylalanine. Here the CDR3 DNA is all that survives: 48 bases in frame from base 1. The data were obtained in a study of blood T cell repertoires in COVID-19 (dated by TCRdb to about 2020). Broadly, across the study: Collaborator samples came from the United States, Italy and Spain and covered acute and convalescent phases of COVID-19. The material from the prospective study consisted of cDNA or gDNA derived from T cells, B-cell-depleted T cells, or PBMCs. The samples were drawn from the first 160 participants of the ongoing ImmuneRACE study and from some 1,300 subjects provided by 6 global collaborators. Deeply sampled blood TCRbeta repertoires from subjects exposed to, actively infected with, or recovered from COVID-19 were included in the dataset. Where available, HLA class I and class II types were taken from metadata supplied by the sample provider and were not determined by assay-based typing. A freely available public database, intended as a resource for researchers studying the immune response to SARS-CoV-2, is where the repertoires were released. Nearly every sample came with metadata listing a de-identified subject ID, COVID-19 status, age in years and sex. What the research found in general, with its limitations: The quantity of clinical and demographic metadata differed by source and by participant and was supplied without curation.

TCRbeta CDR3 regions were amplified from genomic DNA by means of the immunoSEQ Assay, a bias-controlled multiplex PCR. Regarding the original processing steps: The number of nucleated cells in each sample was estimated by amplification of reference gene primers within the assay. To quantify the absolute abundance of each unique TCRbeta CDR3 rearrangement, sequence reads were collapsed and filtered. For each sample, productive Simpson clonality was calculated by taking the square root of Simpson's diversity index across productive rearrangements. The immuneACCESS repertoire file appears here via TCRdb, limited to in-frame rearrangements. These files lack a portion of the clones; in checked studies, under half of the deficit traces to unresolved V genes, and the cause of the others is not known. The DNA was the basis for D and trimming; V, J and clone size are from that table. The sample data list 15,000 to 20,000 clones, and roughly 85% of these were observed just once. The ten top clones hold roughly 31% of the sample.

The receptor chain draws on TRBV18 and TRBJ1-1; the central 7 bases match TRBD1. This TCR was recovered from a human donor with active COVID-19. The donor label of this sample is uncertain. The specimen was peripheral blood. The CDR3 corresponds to CASSPRGGQSYTEAFF. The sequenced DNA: TGTGCCAGCTCACCACGAGGGGGACAGTCTTACACTGAAGCTTTCTTT. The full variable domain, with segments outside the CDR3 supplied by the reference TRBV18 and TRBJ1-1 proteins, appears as NAGVMQNPRHLVRRRGQEARLRCSPMKGHSHVYWYRQLPEEGLKFMVYLQKENIIDESGMPKERFSAEFPKEGPSILRIQQVVRGDSAAYFCASSPRGGQSYTEAFFGQGTRLTVV.